The 10 T cell receptor beta chains in this list originate from one sample, sequenced in a study of blood T cell dynamics during melanoma immunotherapy. The repertoire was sequenced with immunoSEQ multiplex PCR; TCRdb's copy has only in-frame clones and lacks some. In the table there are 9,900 or so clones, 80% to 90% of which are singletons. Time point given: pre-treatment baseline. The sample here was blood, taken from a patient treated with checkpoint blockade. The receptors come from a human donor with melanoma.

This rearrangement joins TRBV25-1 to TRBJ2-3; 9 bases agree with TRBD1. Germline CDR1 reads MGHDK; CDR2 reads SYGVNS. The V and J ends lost 4 bases and 4 bases, in that order; junction bases with no gene match: 9. This CDR3 has 16 amino acids. CDR3 sequence reads: CASSGSGTGTADTQYF. The CDR3 DNA reads as TGTGCCAGCAGTGGGTCCGGGACAGGGACCGCAGATACGCAGTATTTT.

V gene TRBV9 combines with J gene TRBJ1-2; D possibly corresponds to TRBD1 (6 bases). V lost 4 bases, J lost 8 bases, and 15 bases lay in between. The CDR3 is 13 amino acids. The germline V gene has CDR1 SGDLS and CDR2 YYNGEE. The CDR3 nucleotides are TGTGCCAGCAGCCTCCGGGACACCTGGGGCTACACCTTC. Translating gives CASSLRDTWGYTF.

The chain joins TRBV7-8 to TRBJ2-1; 7 bases map to TRBD1. CDR3 length: 14 residues. Germline V gives CDR1 SGHVS, CDR2 FQNEAQ. V dropped 5 bases and J dropped 6; count of bases not matched to a gene: 7. The CDR3 spells CASSPQGNSNEQFF. In nucleotides, the CDR3 is TGTGCCAGCAGCCCACAGGGGAACAGCAATGAGCAGTTCTTC.

This clone was seen only once. The rearrangement links TRBV19 to TRBJ1-2; 7 bases map to TRBD1. V was clipped by 7 bases and J by 5 bases; unmatched bases: 10. This CDR3 is built from 14 residues. Germline values: CDR1 LNHDA, CDR2 SQIVND (reference sequence). In DNA, the CDR3 is TGTGCCAGTACACCGACGGACAGGCGTTATGGCTACACCTTC. Protein: CASTPTDRRYGYTF.

The chain combines TRBV28 with TRBJ1-5, with 10 bases aligning to TRBD1. After removal of 5 bases from V and 6 bases from J, the junction contained 4 bases not matched to a gene. Germline values: CDR1 MDHEN, CDR2 SYDVKM. The CDR3 is 14 amino acids. CDR3 in amino acids: CASSRQGAGQPQHF. In DNA, the CDR3 is TGTGCCAGCAGTCGACAGGGGGCGGGTCAGCCCCAGCATTTT. Based on the CDR3 plus reference TRBV28 and TRBJ1-5, the full variable domain is DVKVTQSSRYLVKRTGEKVFLECVQDMDHENMFWYRQDPGLGLRLIYFSYDVKMKEKGDIPEGYSVSREKKERFSLILESASTNQTSMYLCASSRQGAGQPQHFGDGTRLSIL.

The rearrangement joins TRBV4-1 to TRBJ1-3, with unresolved D. Germline CDR1 reads MGHRA; CDR2 reads YSYEKL. V lost 0 bases and J 6 bases, leaving 9 bases between the germline ends. The CDR3 is 14 amino acids. The CDR3 DNA follows: TGCGCCAGCAGCCAAGATCCAGGCCTAAACACCATATATTTT. Translated, it gives CASSQDPGLNTIYF.

The chain joins TRBV2 to TRBJ2-4; D is ambiguous. V lost 5 bases and J lost 0, with 11 bases in between. The CDR3 runs to 15 residues. Germline CDR1 is SNHLY and CDR2 is FYNNEI. The CDR3 loop is CASSSLSGAKNIQYF. The DNA of the CDR3 is TGTGCCAGCAGTTCATTATCAGGAGCCAAAAACATTCAGTACTTC.

The chain uses TRBV5-1 and TRBJ2-5; TRBD1 matches 9 bases. Germline values: CDR1 SGHRS, CDR2 YFSETQ. V trimming: 0 bases; J trimming: 5 bases; junction bases outside the gene matches: 2. This CDR3 region has 14 residues. The DNA of the CDR3 is TGCGCCAGCAGCTTGGTTGGACAGGGGGAGACCCAGTACTTC. This encodes CASSLVGQGETQYF.

V usage is TRBV2 and J usage is TRBJ2-2; 9 bases align to TRBD1. Germline V gene sequence: CDR1 SNHLY, CDR2 FYNNEI. The CDR3 length is 15 residues. V was pared by 4 bases and J by 0 bases, with 0 bases of the junction left unmatched. The CDR3 coding sequence is TGTGCCAGCAGTGGGACAGGGGCGAACACCGGGGAGCTGTTTTTT. Residues: CASSGTGANTGELFF.

V and J are TRBV9 and TRBJ1-1; TRBD1 matches at 7 bases. The CDR3 consists of 14 residues. Germline lookup yields CDR1 SGDLS and CDR2 YYNGEE. V was clipped by 3 bases and J by 2 bases; unmatched bases: 4. CDR3 protein: CASSERDRNTEAFF. The CDR3 nucleotides are TGTGCCAGCAGCGAACGGGACAGAAACACTGAAGCTTTCTTT.